This is a list of T cell receptor beta chains from one sample in a study of early T cells in non-severe SARS-CoV-2 infection. TCRdb re-called the 5' RACE reads through MiXCR, storing one row per CDR3 protein. Of roughly 12,000 distinct CDR3 sequences in the sample, around 5% were seen once. Sequenced: whole blood. Receptors originate from an adult who was a healthcare worker with PCR-confirmed SARS-CoV-2 infection or an uninfected control (not recorded which). CDR3s leave out the opening cysteine and the closing phenylalanine or tryptophan.

j_gene: TRBJ1-5; v_gene: TRBV12-3/TRBV12-4; CDR3aa: ASNPAGRNQPQH
j_gene: TRBJ2-2; v_gene: TRBV7-9; CDR3aa: ASSFASGANTGELF
j_gene: TRBJ2-1; v_gene: TRBV20-1; CDR3aa: SAPTSYNEQF
j_gene: TRBJ1-1; v_gene: TRBV7-9; CDR3aa: ASSLGFVNTEAF
j_gene: TRBJ2-6; v_gene: TRBV5-6; CDR3aa: ASIGSGANVLT
j_gene: TRBJ1-4; v_gene: TRBV12-3/TRBV12-4; CDR3aa: ASSLARDGGEKLF
j_gene: TRBJ2-2; v_gene: TRBV7-6; CDR3aa: ASSRGWGIGELF
j_gene: TRBJ1-2; v_gene: TRBV7-2; CDR3aa: ASSLAGQGRNYGYT
j_gene: TRBJ2-5; v_gene: TRBV6-1; CDR3aa: ASSVGLETQY
j_gene: TRBJ2-1; v_gene: TRBV11-1; CDR3aa: ASSFQAGASYNEQF
j_gene: TRBJ1-2; v_gene: TRBV6-5; CDR3aa: ASSFPRAGGFGYT
j_gene: TRBJ1-1; v_gene: TRBV6-1; CDR3aa: ASSERTAMNTEAF